The T cell receptor beta chain under discussion was sequenced for a study of blood T cell repertoires in COVID-19. Background on the study: COVID-19 samples from acute and convalescent phases originated in the United States, Italy and Spain. PBMCs, B-cell-depleted T cells, or T cells were the source of the cDNA or gDNA that made up the material.

Looked up from germline, CDR1 is LGHDT and CDR2 is YNNKEL (reference sequence). Losses at the gene ends were 1 base for V and 4 bases for J; bases not matched to a gene: 5. CDR3 length: 15 residues. Methods used by the authors: Quantification of nucleated cells was approximated via reference gene primer amplification. The protocol was immunoSEQ multiplex PCR, while the TCRdb copy is restricted to in-frame clones and leaves out a portion. That table furnishes V, J and clone size, whereas the DNA furnished D and trimming. The table shows under 140,000 clones, with less than 85% occurring only once. This clone was seen more than once but under ten times.

The gene calls are TRBV3-1 (or the pseudogene TRBV3-2) and TRBJ1-2; 8 nucleotides match TRBD1. This TCR was sampled from a woman older than 75 with acute or convalescent COVID-19. The material sequenced was peripheral blood. The CDR3 protein is CASSQGQGPAYGYTF. CDR3 bases: TGTGCCAGCAGCCAAGGACAGGGGCCGGCCTATGGCTACACCTTC.